This T cell receptor beta chain was profiled in a study of CXCR3-negative and CXCR3-positive naive CD8 T cells. Details on this clonotype: Its antigen is not identified.

Naive CD8+ T cells were CD45RO-CCR7+CD27+CD95-. TRB cDNA was prepared as libraries by UMI-labeled 5' RACE. TCRdb re-called the 5' RACE reads; one entry per CDR3 protein, DNA not given. Its clone listing holds fewer than 95,000 distinct CDR3 sequences. The study, taken as a whole, reports: Expression of CXCR3 was partially reduced after cryopreservation, and fresh PBMCs were used in most assays. Memory CD8+ cells showed much lower diversity, while both naive subsets were comparably high.

CDR3 size: 16 residues. CDR1 is KGHDR and CDR2 is SFDVKD in the germline V gene. This sequence joins TRBV24-1 and TRBJ2-2; the TCRdb D gene call, TRBD1, has no DNA to confirm it. The source is a human donor in good health. Some clones in this sample may be carry-over from other donors' samples. The sequenced sample consisted of naive CXCR3- CD8+ T cells from blood. Specified subset: CD45RO-CCR7+CD27+CD95- naive CD8+ T cells lacking CXCR3 (TNR3-). The CDR3 is CATSDRPTVNTGELFF.